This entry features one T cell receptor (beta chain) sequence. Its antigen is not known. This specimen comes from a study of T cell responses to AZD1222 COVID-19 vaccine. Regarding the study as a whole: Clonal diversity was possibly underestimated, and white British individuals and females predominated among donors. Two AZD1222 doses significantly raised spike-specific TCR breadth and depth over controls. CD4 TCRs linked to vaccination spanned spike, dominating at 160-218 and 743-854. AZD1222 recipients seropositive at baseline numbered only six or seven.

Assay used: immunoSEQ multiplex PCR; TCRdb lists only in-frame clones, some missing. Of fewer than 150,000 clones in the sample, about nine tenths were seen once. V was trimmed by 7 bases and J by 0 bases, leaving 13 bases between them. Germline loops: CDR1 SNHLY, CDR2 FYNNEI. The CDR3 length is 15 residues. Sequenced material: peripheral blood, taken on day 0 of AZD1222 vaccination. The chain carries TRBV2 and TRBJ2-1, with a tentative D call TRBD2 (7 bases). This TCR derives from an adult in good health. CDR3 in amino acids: CASTEGGSSYNEQFF. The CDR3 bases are TGTGCCAGCACCGAGGGGGGGAGCTCCTACAATGAGCAGTTCTTC.